This T cell receptor beta chain was documented in a study of blood T cell repertoires in COVID-19. For the study at large: Acute-phase and convalescent COVID-19 samples originated in the United States, Italy and Spain.

Sequenced by immunoSEQ multiplex PCR; TCRdb stores in-frame clones only, minus some. The sample shows some 250,000 clones, around 79% of them seen only once. V was cut by 7 bases and J by 6 bases, with 9 bases left in between. The CDR3 extends over 12 amino acids. Germline V gene sequence: CDR1 LGHDT, CDR2 YNNKEL (reference sequence). The clonotype comes from a woman aged 80 or older with acute or convalescent COVID-19. Sequencing was performed on peripheral blood. V and J are TRBV3-1 (or the pseudogene TRBV3-2) and TRBJ2-2; D unresolved. CDR3 protein: CASNHRAGELFF. The CDR3 nucleotides are TGTGCCAGCAACCATCGCGCCGGGGAGCTGTTTTTT.